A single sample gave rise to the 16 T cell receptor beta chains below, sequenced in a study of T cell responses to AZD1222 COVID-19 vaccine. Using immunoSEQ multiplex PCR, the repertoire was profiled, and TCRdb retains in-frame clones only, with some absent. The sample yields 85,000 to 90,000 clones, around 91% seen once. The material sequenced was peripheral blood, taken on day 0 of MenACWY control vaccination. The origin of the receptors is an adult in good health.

This chain's CDR3 is CASTGGAYLDEQYF. In DNA form, the CDR3 reads TGTGCCAGCACAGGGGGTGCCTATCTCGACGAGCAGTACTTC. The chain joins TRBV6-6 to TRBJ2-7; 7 nucleotides align to TRBD1. Germline V lookup: CDR1 MNHNY, CDR2 SVGAGI (reference sequence). Trimming removed 7 bases from V and 5 bases from J; junction bases left unmatched: 11. The CDR3 sequence is 14 residues long.

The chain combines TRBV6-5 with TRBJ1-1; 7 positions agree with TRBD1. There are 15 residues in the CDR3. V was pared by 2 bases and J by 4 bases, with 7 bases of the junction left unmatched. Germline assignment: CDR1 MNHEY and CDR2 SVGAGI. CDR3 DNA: TGTGCCAGCAGTTACGGAGGAGGGGGCGTCACTGAAGCTTTCTTT. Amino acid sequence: CASSYGGGGVTEAFF.

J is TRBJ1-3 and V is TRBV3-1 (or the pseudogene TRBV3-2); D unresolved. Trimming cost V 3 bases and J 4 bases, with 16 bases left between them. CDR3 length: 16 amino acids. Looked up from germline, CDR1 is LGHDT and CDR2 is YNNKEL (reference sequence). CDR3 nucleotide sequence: TGTGCCAGCAGCCATAACTCTGGGGAATCAGGAAACACCATATATTTT. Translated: CASSHNSGESGNTIYF.

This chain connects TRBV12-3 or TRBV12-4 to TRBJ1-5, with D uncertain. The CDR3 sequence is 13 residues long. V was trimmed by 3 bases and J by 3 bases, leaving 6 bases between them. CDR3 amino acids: CASSLAINQPQHF. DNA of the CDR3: TGTGCCAGCAGTTTGGCGATCAATCAGCCCCAGCATTTT.

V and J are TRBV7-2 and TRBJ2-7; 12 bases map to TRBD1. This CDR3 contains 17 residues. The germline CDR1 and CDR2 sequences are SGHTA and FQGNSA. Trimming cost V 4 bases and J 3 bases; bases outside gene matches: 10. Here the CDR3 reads CASSSRGGQGAFYEQYF. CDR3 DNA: TGTGCCAGCAGCTCACGTGGGGGACAGGGGGCTTTCTACGAGCAGTACTTC. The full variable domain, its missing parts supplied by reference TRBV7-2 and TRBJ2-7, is GAGVSQSPSNKVTEKGKDVELRCDPISGHTALYWYRQSLGQGLEFLIYFQGNSAPDKSGLPSDRFSAERTGGSVSTLTIQRTQQEDSAVYLCASSSRGGQGAFYEQYFGPGTRLTVT.

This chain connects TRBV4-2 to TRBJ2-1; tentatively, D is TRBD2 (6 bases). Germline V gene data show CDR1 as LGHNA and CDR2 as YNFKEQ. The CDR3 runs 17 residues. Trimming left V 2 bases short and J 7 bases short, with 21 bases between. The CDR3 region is CASSQSPGLQIRNEQFF. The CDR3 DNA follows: TGTGCCAGCAGCCAATCCCCGGGACTTCAGATCAGGAATGAGCAGTTCTTC.

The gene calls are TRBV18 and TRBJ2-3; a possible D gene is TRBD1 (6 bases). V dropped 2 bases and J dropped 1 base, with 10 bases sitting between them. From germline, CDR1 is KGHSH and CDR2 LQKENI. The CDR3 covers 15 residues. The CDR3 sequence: CASSPTGYGTDTQYF. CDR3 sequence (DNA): TGTGCCAGCTCACCAACAGGGTATGGCACAGATACGCAGTATTTT.

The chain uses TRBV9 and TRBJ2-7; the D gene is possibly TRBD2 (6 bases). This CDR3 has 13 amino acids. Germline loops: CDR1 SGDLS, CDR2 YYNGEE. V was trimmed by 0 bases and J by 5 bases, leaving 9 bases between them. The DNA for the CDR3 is TGTGCCAGCAGCGTAGCTGGGGAGGACGAGCAGTACTTC. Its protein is CASSVAGEDEQYF.

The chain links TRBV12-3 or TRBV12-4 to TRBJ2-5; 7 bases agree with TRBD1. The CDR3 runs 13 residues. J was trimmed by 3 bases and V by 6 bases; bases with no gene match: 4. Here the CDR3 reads CASRATGKETQYF. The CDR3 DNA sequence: TGTGCCAGCAGGGCGACAGGGAAAGAGACCCAGTACTTC.

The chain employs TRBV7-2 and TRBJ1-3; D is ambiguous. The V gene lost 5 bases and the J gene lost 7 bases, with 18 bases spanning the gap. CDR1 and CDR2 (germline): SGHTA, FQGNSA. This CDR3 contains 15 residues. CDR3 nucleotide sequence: TGTGCCAGCAGCCGGAATACCCCGGGTGGGAACACCATATATTTT. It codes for CASSRNTPGGNTIYF.

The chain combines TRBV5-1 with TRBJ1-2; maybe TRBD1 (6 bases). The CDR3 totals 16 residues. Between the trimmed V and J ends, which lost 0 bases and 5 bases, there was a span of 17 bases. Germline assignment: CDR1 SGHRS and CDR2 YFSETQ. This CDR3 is CASSLVRVQGGYGYTF. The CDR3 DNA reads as TGCGCCAGCAGCTTGGTGCGTGTACAGGGTGGGTATGGCTACACCTTC.

The CDR3 nucleotides are TGTGCCATCAGTGAGGGCCTAGCGGGGGGGCCGAGCACAGATACGCAGTATTTT. Its translation is CAISEGLAGGPSTDTQYF. This chain links TRBV10-3 with TRBJ2-3; 12 bases line up with TRBD2. With V trimmed by 2 bases and J by 0 bases, 6 bases remained unmatched. The germline V gene has CDR1 ENHRY and CDR2 SYGVKD. The CDR3 covers 18 residues.

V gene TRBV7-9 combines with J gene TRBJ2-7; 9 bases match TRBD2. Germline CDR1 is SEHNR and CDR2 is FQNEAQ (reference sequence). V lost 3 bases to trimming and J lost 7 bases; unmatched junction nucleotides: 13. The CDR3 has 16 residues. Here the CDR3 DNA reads TGTGCCAGCAGCTTTCAACATGGCGGGAGGGTGAGTGAGCAGTACTTC. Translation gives CASSFQHGGRVSEQYF.

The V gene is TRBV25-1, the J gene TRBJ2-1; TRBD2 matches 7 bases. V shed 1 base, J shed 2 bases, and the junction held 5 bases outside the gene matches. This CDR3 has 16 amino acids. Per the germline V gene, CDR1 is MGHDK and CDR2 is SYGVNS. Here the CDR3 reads CASSEWGGKTYNEQFF. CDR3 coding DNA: TGTGCCAGCAGTGAATGGGGGGGTAAGACCTACAATGAGCAGTTCTTC.

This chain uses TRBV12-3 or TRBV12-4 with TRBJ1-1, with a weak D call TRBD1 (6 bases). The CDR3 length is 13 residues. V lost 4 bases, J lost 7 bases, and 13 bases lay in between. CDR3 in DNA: TGTGCCAGCAGTTCCCGGGACACCCATGAAGCTTTCTTT. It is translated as CASSSRDTHEAFF.

The CDR3 DNA reads TGCGCCAGCAGCCAAGATTACGGCTCCAATCAGCCCCAGCATTTT. This encodes CASSQDYGSNQPQHF. The chain is built from TRBV4-3 and TRBJ1-5, with unresolved D. In germline, CDR1 is LGHNA, CDR2 YSLEER. The CDR3 loop spans 15 amino acids. Trimming cost V 0 bases and J 3 bases, with 9 bases left between them.